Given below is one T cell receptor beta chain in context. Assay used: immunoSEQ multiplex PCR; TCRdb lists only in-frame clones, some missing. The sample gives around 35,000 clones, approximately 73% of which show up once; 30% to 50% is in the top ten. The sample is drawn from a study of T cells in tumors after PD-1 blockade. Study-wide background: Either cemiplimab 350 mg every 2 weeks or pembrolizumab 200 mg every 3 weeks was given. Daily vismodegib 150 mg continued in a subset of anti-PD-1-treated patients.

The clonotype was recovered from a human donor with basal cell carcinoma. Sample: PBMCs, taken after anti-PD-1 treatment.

The CDR3 DNA reads TGTGCCAGCAGCCTAAGTAGAGTCTCCTACAATGAGCAGTTCTTC. It translates to CASSLSRVSYNEQFF. This chain links TRBV7-2 with TRBJ2-1; D gene ambiguous. The germline V and J ends were trimmed by 5 bases and 0 bases, with 11 bases remaining between them. The germline V gene has CDR1 SGHTA and CDR2 FQGNSA. The CDR3 totals 15 residues.